These T cell receptor beta chains were read from a single sample in a study of identical twins. TCRdb re-called the 5' RACE reads through MiXCR, storing one row per CDR3 protein. The profile shows around 550,000 distinct CDR3 sequences, approximately 14% of them singletons. In addition, the sample was reused for a study of yellow fever vaccine responses in identical twins.

The sample comprised CD4+ T cells sorted from blood. The receptors stem from a woman aged 18-29 years in good health. Each CDR3 is given with its conserved first and last residue. Each record gives: V gene, J gene, clone size, D gene, CDR3 DNA, CDR3 protein. D genes are given only for firm matches. Size is omitted from some rows. Given values are once, few, many or a class for expanded clones.

>TRBV20-1|TRBJ1-1|few|TRBD1
TGCAGTGCGGGGACAGGGGTCACTGAAGCTTTCTTT
CSAGTGVTEAFF
>TRBV5-1|TRBJ2-2|-|TRBD1
TGCGCCAGCAGCGGCGGGACAGGGGTCATCGGGGAGCTGTTTTTT
CASSGGTGVIGELFF
>TRBV10-1|TRBJ2-7|-|-
TGCGCCAGCAGTAATGTCAGGCGACTAAGTGTCGGCGAGCAGTACTTC
CASSNVRRLSVGEQYF
>TRBV19|TRBJ2-3|-|-
TGTGCCAGTAGTACCCACCGGGGACAATCGAACATGCAGTATTTT
CASSTHRGQSNMQYF
>TRBV7-9|TRBJ1-2|-|-
TGTGCCAGCAGCGATACGAGACAGAGCTATGGCTACACCTTC
CASSDTRQSYGYTF
>TRBV29-1|TRBJ2-5|-|TRBD1
TGCAGCGCCTCACTTGGGACAGCGACTCAAGAGACCCAGTACTTC
CSASLGTATQETQYF
>TRBV7-6|TRBJ2-1|-|TRBD2
TGTGCCAGCAGCTCAGGACTAGCGCCGAGGGATGAGCAGTTCTTC
CASSSGLAPRDEQFF
>TRBV12-3/TRBV12-4|TRBJ1-1|-|-
TGTGCCAGCAGCCCCCAACAAACCATGAACACTGAAGCTTTCTTT
CASSPQQTMNTEAFF
>TRBV28|TRBJ2-3|-|-
TGTGCCAGCAGTTACAGGATTTGGAGCCCAGAGGCAGATACGCAGTATTTT
CASSYRIWSPEADTQYF
>TRBV24-1|TRBJ2-3|few|-
TGTGCCACCAGTCACCTAGATACGCAGTATTTT
CATSHLDTQYF
>TRBV10-3|TRBJ2-1|-|-
TGTGCCATCAGCTGGACAGAGAGCTCCTACAATGAGCAGTTCTTC
CAISWTESSYNEQFF
>TRBV9|TRBJ2-3|-|TRBD2
TGTGCCAGCAGCGTAGGCCCAGCGGGAGGAACAGATACGCAGTATTTT
CASSVGPAGGTDTQYF
>TRBV6-2/TRBV6-3|TRBJ2-7|few|TRBD1
TGTGCCAGCAGTTACTCGGGGACAGCAGCCTACGAGCAGTACTTC
CASSYSGTAAYEQYF
>TRBV18|TRBJ1-2|few|-
TGTGCCAGCTCACCATCACACGGACAGTTTAACTATGGCTACACCTTC
CASSPSHGQFNYGYTF
>TRBV3-1|TRBJ1-1|few|-
TGTGCCAGCAGGCTAGTCGGGGCTTCTGAAGCTTTCTTT
CASRLVGASEAFF
>TRBV24-1|TRBJ2-2|-|TRBD1
TGTGCCACCTCAACGGACAGGCACACCGGGGAGCTGTTTTTT
CATSTDRHTGELFF